The 5 T cell receptor beta chains in this list originate from one sample, sequenced in a study of beta chain features in type 1 diabetes. Points from the study as a whole: People with Type 1 diabetes carried modestly yet significantly shorter TCRB CDR3s in all four CD4+ subsets.

The sequenced template was cDNA made from the entire isolated RNA. Repertoires were generated with immunoSEQ multiplex PCR, while TCRdb's copy carries only in-frame clones and drops some. The repertoire holds hundreds of thousands of clones, with approximately 15% as singletons. Which antigens these TCRs recognize remains unknown. Material: naive CD4+ T cells from blood. The source of these receptors is a man aged 18 to 35 with type 1 diabetes.

The chain is built from TRBV27 and TRBJ2-5; D might be TRBD1 (5 bases). Germline V gene lookup returns CDR1 MNHEY and CDR2 SMNVEV (reference sequence). The CDR3 loop spans 13 amino acids. V was shortened by 3 bases and J by 3 bases, with 8 bases between the two germline ends. The CDR3 coding sequence is TGTGCCAGCAGTTTCACAGGTGAAGAGACCCAGTACTTC. Amino acids: CASSFTGEETQYF.

The gene calls are TRBV18 and TRBJ1-2; 7 bases match TRBD1. Trimming took 3 bases from V and 8 from J; bases not matched to a gene: 9. Germline V gene lookup returns CDR1 KGHSH and CDR2 LQKENI. The length of the CDR3 is 14 residues. DNA of the CDR3: TGTGCCAGCTCACCGAGCAGACAGGGTCACGGCTACACCTTC. Its protein is CASSPSRQGHGYTF.

The chain employs TRBV5-1 and TRBJ2-7; possibly TRBD1 for D (6 bases). The CDR3 spans 16 residues. The V and J ends lost 2 bases and 3 bases respectively, with 18 bases between them. In germline, CDR1 is SGHRS, CDR2 YFSETQ. For the CDR3, the DNA is TGCGCCAGCAGCTTTAGTCTCGGGACATGGGACTACGAGCAGTACTTC. Its protein is CASSFSLGTWDYEQYF.

CDR3 loop: CATSRVATSYNEQFF. The CDR3 DNA reads as TGTGCCACCTCCCGGGTAGCGACCTCCTACAATGAGCAGTTCTTC. V and J are TRBV28 and TRBJ2-1, with TRBD2 as a possible D gene (5 bases). There are 15 residues in the CDR3. V was shortened by 10 bases and J by 0 bases, with 16 bases between the two germline ends. Germline V gives CDR1 MDHEN, CDR2 SYDVKM.

The chain employs TRBV7-2 and TRBJ2-5; D call uncertain. V was trimmed by 7 bases and J by 0 bases, leaving 9 bases between them. Germline V gene lookup returns CDR1 SGHTA and CDR2 FQGNSA. CDR3 length: 13 residues. The CDR3 reads CASMGRNQETQYF. In DNA form, the CDR3 reads TGTGCCAGCATGGGCAGGAACCAAGAGACCCAGTACTTC.